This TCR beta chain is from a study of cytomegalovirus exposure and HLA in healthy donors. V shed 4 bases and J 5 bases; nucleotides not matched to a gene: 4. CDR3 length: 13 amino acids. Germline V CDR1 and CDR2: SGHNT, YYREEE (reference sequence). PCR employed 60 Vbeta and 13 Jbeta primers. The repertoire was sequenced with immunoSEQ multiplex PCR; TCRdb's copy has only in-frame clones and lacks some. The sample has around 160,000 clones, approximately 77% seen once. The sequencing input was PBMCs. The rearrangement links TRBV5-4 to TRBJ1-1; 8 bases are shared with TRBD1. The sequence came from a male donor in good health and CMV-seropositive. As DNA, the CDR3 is TGTGCCAGCAGCACTACAGGGGGGACTGAAGCTTTCTTT. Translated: CASSTTGGTEAFF. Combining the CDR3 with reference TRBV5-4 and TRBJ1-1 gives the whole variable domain ETGVTQSPTHLIKTRGQQVTLRCSSQSGHNTVSWYQQALGQGPQFIFQYYREEENGRGNFPPRFSGLQFPNYSSELNVNALELDDSALYLCASSTTGGTEAFFGQGTRLTVV.